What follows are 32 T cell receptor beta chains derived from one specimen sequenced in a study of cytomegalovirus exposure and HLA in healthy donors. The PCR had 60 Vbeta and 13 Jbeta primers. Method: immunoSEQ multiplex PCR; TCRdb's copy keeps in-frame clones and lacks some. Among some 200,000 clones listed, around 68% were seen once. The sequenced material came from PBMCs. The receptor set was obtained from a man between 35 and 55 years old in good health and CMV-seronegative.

CDR3 bases: TGTGCCAGCAGTTTTATCTGGCTAGCGGGCGGAAGCGGGGAGCTGTTTTTT. Its translation is CASSFIWLAGGSGELFF. This rearrangement joins TRBV2 to TRBJ2-2; 8 nucleotides align to TRBD2. CDR1 is SNHLY, CDR2 FYNNEI, per germline. Trimming took 5 bases from V and 7 from J; bases not matched to a gene: 15. The CDR3 totals 17 residues.

CDR3 DNA sequence: TGTGCCTGGAGTGTACGTTTAGCGGGGGGACACCTTAGCTCCTACAATGAGCAGTTCTTC. It is translated as CAWSVRLAGGHLSSYNEQFF. The chain couples TRBV30 to TRBJ2-1; 10 nucleotides agree with TRBD2. Trimming at V came to 0 bases and at J to 0 bases, leaving 14 bases not matched to a gene. Germline V CDR1 and CDR2: GTSNPN, SVGIG (reference sequence). CDR3 length equals 20 residues.

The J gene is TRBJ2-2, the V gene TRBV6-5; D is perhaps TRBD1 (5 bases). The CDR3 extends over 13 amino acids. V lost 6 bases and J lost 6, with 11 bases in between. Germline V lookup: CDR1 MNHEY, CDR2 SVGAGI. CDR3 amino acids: CASSFTGPGELFF. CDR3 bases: TGTGCCAGCAGCTTTACAGGCCCCGGGGAGCTGTTTTTT.

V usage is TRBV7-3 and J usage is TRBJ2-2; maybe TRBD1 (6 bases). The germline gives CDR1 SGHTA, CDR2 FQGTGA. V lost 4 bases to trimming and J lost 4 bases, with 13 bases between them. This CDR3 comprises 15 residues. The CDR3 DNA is TGTGCCAGCAGCTCCCTAGGGGGTGGCACCGGGGAGCTGTTTTTT. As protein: CASSSLGGGTGELFF. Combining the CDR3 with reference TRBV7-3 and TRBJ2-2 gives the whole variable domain GAGVSQTPSNKVTEKGKYVELRCDPISGHTALYWYRQSLGQGPEFLIYFQGTGAADDSGLPNDRFFAVRPEGSVSTLKIQRTERGDSAVYLCASSSLGGGTGELFFGEGSRLTVL.

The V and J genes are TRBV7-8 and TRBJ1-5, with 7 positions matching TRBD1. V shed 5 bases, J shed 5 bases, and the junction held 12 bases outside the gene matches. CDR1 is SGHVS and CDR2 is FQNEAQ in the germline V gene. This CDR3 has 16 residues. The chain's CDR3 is CASSPIQGQEDQPQHF. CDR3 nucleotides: TGTGCCAGCAGCCCTATACAGGGGCAAGAGGATCAGCCCCAGCATTTT.

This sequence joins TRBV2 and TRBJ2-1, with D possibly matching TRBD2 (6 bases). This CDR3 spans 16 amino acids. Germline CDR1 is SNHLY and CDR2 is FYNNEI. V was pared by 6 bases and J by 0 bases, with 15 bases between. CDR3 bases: TGTGCCAGCAGCGGGGCGGCGGGGCACTCCTACAATGAGCAGTTCTTC. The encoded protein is CASSGAAGHSYNEQFF.

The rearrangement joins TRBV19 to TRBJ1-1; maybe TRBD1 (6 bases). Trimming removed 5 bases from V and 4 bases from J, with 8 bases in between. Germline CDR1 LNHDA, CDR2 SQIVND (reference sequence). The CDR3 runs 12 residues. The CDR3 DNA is TGTGCCAGTAGTCAGGGGCTCACTGAAGCTTTCTTT. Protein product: CASSQGLTEAFF.

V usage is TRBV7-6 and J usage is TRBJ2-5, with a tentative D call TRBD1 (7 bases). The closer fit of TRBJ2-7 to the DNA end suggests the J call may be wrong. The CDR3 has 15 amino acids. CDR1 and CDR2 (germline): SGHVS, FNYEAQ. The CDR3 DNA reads TGTGCCAGCAGCTATGCGGGACAGAGCTCCTACGAGCAGTACTTC. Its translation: CASSYAGQSSYEQYF.

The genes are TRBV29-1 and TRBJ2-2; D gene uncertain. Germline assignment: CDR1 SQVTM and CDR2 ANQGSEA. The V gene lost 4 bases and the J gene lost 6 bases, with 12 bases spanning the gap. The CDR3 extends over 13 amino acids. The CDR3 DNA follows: TGCAGCGTTGTTGTAACATCTGCCGGGGAGCTGTTTTTT. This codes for CSVVVTSAGELFF.

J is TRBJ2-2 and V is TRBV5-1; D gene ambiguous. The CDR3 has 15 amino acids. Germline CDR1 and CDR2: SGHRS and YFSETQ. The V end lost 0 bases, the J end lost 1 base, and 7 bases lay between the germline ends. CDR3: CASSLGYLNTGELFF. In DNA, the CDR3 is TGCGCCAGCAGCTTGGGGTACTTGAACACCGGGGAGCTGTTTTTT.

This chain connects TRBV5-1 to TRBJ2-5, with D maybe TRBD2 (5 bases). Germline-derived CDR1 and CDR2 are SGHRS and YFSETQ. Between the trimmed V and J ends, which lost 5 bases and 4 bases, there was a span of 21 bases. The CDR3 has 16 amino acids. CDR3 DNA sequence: TGCGCCAGCAGGGTAGGAGCGGACCCTTCGGGAGAGACCCAGTACTTC. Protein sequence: CASRVGADPSGETQYF.

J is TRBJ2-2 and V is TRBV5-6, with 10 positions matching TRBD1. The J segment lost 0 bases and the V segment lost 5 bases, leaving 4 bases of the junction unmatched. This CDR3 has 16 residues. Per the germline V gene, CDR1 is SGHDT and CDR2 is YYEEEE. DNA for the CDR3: TGTGCCAGCAGGTCGGGACAGGGGACGAACACCGGGGAGCTGTTTTTT. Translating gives CASRSGQGTNTGELFF.

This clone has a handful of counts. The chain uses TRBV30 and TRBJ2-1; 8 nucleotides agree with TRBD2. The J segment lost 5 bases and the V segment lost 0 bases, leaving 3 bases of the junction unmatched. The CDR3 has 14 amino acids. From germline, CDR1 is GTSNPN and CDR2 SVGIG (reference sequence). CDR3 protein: CAWSVLAANNEQFF. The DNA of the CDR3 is TGTGCCTGGAGTGTACTAGCGGCGAACAATGAGCAGTTCTTC.

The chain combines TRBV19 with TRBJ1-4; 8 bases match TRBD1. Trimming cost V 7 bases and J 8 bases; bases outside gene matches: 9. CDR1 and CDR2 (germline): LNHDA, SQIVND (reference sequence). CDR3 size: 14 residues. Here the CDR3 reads CASTARGRGEKLFF. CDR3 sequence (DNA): TGTGCCAGTACCGCCAGGGGGCGCGGAGAAAAACTGTTTTTT.

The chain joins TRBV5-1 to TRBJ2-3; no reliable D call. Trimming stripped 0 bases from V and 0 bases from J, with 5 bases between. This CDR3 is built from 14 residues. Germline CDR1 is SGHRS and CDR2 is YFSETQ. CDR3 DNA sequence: TGCGCCAGCAGCTTGGCTTTTAGCACAGATACGCAGTATTTT. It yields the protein CASSLAFSTDTQYF.

The CDR3 nucleotides read TGTGCCAGCACCTCAGGGTTCACCGGGGAGCTGTTTTTT. Protein: CASTSGFTGELFF. The chain carries TRBV27 and TRBJ2-2; a possible D gene is TRBD1 (5 bases). V was cut by 7 bases and J by 4 bases, with 10 bases left in between. CDR1 is MNHEY and CDR2 is SMNVEV in the germline V gene (reference sequence). The CDR3 consists of 13 residues.

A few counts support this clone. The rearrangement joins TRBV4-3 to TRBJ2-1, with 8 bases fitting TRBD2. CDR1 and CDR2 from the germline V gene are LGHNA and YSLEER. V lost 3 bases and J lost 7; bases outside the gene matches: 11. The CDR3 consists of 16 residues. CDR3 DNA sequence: TGCGCCAGCAGCCACTATGGGACTAGTGGGGAGAATGAGCAGTTCTTC. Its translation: CASSHYGTSGENEQFF.

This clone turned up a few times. The CDR3 coding sequence is TGTGCCAGCAGCTTAGCTCACAGCTACGAGCAGTACTTC. Encoded protein: CASSLAHSYEQYF. V usage is TRBV7-9 and J usage is TRBJ2-7; D unclear. The CDR3 sequence is 13 residues long. V lost 0 bases, J lost 3 bases, and 6 bases lay in between. Germline values: CDR1 SEHNR, CDR2 FQNEAQ (reference sequence).

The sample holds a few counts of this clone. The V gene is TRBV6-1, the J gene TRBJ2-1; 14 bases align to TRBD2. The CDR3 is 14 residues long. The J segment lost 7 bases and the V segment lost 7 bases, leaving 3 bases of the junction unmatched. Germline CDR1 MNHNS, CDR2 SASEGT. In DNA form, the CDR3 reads TGTGCCAGCATTGGGACTAGCGGGAGAAATGAGCAGTTCTTC. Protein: CASIGTSGRNEQFF.

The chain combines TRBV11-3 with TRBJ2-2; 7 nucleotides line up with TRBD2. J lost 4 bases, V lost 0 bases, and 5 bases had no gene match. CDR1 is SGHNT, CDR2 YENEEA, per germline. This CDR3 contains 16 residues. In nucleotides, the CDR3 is TGTGCCAGCAGCTTAGAGCGGGGAGGGGCCACCGGGGAGCTGTTTTTT. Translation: CASSLERGGATGELFF. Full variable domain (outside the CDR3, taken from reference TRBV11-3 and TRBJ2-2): EAGVVQSPRYKIIEKKQPVAFWCNPISGHNTLYWYLQNLGQGPELLIRYENEEAVDDSQLPKDRFSAERLKGVDSTLKIQPAELGDSAVYLCASSLERGGATGELFFGEGSRLTVL.

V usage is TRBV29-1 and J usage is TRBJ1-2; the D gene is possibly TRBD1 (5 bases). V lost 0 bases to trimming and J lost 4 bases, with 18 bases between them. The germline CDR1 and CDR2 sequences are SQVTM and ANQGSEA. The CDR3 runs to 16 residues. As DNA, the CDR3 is TGCAGCGTTGAAGATCATCAGGAGGGGCAAGCCTATGGCTACACCTTC. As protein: CSVEDHQEGQAYGYTF.

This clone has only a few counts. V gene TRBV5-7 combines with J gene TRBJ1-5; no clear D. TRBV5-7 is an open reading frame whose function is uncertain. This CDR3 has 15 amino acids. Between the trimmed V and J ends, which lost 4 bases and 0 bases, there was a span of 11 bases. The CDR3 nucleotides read TGTGCCAGCAGCACCGCCGGGTCTAGCAATCAGCCCCAGCATTTT. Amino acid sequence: CASSTAGSSNQPQHF.

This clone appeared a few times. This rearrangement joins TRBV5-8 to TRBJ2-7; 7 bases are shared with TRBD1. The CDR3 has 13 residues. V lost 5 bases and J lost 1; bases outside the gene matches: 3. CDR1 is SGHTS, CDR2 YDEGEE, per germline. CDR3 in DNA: TGTGCCAGCAGATACAGGGGTTCCTACGAGCAGTACTTC. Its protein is CASRYRGSYEQYF.

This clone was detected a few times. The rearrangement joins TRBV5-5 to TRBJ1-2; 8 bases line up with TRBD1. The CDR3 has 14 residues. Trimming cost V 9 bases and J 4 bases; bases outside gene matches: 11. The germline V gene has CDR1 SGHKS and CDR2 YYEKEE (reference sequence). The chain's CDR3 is CATAPGQGAYGYTF. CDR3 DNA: TGTGCCACAGCCCCGGGGCAGGGGGCCTATGGCTACACCTTC.

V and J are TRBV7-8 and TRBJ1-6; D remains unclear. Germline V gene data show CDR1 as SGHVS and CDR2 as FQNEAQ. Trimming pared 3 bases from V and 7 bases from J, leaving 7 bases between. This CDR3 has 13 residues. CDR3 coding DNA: TGTGCCAGCAGCTTTGCCGGGAATTCACCCCTCCACTTT. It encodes CASSFAGNSPLHF. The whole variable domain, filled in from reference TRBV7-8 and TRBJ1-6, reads GAGVSQSPRYKVAKRGQDVALRCDPISGHVSLFWYQQALGQGPEFLTYFQNEAQLDKSGLPSDRFFAERPEGSVSTLKIQRTQQEDSAVYLCASSFAGNSPLHFGNGTRLTVT.

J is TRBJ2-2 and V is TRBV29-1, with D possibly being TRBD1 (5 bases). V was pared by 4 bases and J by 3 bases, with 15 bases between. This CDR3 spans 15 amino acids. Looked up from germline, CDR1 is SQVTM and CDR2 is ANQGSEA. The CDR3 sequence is CSVAGQDGYTGELFF. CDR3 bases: TGCAGCGTTGCAGGGCAGGATGGGTACACCGGGGAGCTGTTTTTT.

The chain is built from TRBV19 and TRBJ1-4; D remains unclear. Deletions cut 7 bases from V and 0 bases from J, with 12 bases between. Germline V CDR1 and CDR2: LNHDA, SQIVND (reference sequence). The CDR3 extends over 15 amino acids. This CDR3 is CASNQADATNEKLFF. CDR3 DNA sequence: TGTGCCAGTAACCAAGCGGATGCAACTAATGAAAAACTGTTTTTT.

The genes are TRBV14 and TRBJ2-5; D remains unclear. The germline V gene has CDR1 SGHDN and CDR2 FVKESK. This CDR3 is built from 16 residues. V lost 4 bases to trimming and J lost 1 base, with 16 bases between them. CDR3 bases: TGTGCCAGCAGCCCAAGTTCCTACAGCCCCCAAGAGACCCAGTACTTC. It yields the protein CASSPSSYSPQETQYF.

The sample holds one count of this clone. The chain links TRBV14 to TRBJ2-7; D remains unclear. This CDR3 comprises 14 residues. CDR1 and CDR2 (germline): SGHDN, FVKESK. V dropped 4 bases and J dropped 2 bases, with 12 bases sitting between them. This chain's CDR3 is CASSPLTNPYEQYF. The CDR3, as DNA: TGTGCCAGCAGCCCATTGACAAATCCCTACGAGCAGTACTTC. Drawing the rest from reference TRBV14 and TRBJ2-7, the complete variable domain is EAGVTQFPSHSVIEKGQTVTLRCDPISGHDNLYWYRRVMGKEIKFLLHFVKESKQDESGMPNNRFLAERTGGTYSTLKVQPAELEDSGVYFCASSPLTNPYEQYFGPGTRLTVT.

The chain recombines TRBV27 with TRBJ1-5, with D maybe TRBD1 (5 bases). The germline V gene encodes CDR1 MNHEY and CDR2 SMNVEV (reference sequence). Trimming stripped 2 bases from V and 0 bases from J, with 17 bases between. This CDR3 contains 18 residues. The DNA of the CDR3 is TGTGCCAGCAGTTTAAGTCAGGCAGGGTTCTATAGCAATCAGCCCCAGCATTTT. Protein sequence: CASSLSQAGFYSNQPQHF.

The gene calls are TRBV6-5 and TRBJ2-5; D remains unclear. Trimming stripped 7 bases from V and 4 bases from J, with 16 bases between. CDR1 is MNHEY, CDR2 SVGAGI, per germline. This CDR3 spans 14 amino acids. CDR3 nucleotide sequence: TGTGCCAGCACCAACGACCGAGGCAGAGAGACCCAGTACTTC. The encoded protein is CASTNDRGRETQYF.

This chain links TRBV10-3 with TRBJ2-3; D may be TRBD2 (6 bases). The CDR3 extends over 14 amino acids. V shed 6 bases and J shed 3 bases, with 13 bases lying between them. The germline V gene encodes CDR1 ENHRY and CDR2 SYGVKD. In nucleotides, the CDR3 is TGTGCCATCAGCGGGACTCCTGAAACAGATACGCAGTATTTT. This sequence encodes CAISGTPETDTQYF.